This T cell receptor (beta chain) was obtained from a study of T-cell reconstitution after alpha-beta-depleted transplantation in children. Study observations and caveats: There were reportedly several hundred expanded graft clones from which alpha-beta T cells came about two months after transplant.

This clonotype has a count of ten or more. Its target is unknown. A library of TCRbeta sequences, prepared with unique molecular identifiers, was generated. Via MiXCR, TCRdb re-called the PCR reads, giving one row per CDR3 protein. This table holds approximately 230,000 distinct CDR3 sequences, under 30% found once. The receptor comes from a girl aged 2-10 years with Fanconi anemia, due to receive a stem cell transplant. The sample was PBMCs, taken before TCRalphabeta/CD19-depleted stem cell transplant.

The chain's CDR3 is CASRPQVARTDTQYF. Here the CDR3 DNA reads TGTGCCAGCAGACCTCAAGTTGCCCGCACAGATACGCAGTATTTT. This chain joins TRBV7-2 and TRBJ2-3, with D unresolved. With 6 bases removed from V and 1 base from J, the gap between germline ends came to 14 bases. The CDR3 has 15 amino acids. The germline V gene encodes CDR1 SGHTA and CDR2 FQGNSA. Based on the CDR3 plus reference TRBV7-2 and TRBJ2-3, the full variable domain is GAGVSQSPSNKVTEKGKDVELRCDPISGHTALYWYRQSLGQGLEFLIYFQGNSAPDKSGLPSDRFSAERTGGSVSTLTIQRTQQEDSAVYLCASRPQVARTDTQYFGPGTRLTVL.